This T cell receptor (beta chain) was captured by sequencing in a study of beta chain features in type 1 diabetes. The CDR3 sequence is 11 residues long. Trimming took 8 bases from V and 4 from J, leaving 10 bases between them. Germline CDR1 is GTSNPN and CDR2 is SVGIG (reference sequence). General observations from the study: Moderate yet significant TCRB CDR3 shortening was seen in Type 1 diabetes patients in all four CD4+ subsets.

Of the isolated RNA, all was reverse transcribed, and so the sequenced material was expressed TCRB transcripts. Generated by immunoSEQ multiplex PCR, the TCRdb table keeps only in-frame clones and is missing some. The top ten clones hold 0.022% of a sample with 600,000 to 700,000 clones, about an eighth of them seen once. This clone was counted many times. Its matching antigen is unknown. The V and J genes are TRBV30 and TRBJ2-3; D is unclear. Sequencing was performed on naive CD4+ T cells from blood. This TCR came from a man aged 18 to 30 with type 1 diabetes. CDR3 in amino acids: CARAPADTQYF. The CDR3, as DNA: TGTGCCCGGGCCCCGGCAGATACGCAGTATTTT.